A selection of T cell receptor beta chains follows, all from one sample in a study of blood T cell repertoires in COVID-19. Clones were sequenced by immunoSEQ multiplex PCR, and TCRdb holds only the in-frame ones, with some missing. Of approximately 300,000 clones listed, about nine tenths were seen once; the top ten hold around 2.1%. What was sequenced was peripheral blood. Every receptor here comes from a young man with active or convalescent COVID-19. Each CDR3 is given with its conserved first and last residue. A D gene is named only where the DNA matches it firmly. Clone size is shown for a subset of rows, as once, few, many or a class of expanded clone.

v_call	j_call	clone_size	d_call	cdr3_aa	cdr3_nt
TRBV12-3/TRBV12-4	TRBJ1-1	-	-	CATQRGGTEAFF	TGTGCCACTCAGAGGGGGGGGACTGAAGCTTTCTTT
TRBV5-1	TRBJ2-3	-	TRBD1	CASSQGQGAGRDTDTQYF	TGCGCCAGCTCCCAGGGACAGGGGGCCGGGAGGGACACAGATACGCAGTATTTT
TRBV9	TRBJ2-3	-	TRBD2	CASSTLAGGTDTQYF	TGTGCCAGCAGCACCCTAGCGGGGGGTACAGATACGCAGTATTTT
TRBV5-1	TRBJ2-4	-	TRBD1	CASSLQAGGVGNIQYF	TGCGCCAGCAGCTTGCAGGCAGGGGGTGTTGGAAACATTCAGTACTTC
TRBV29-1	TRBJ2-5	-	TRBD2	CSVEGRGTSGSYQETQYF	TGCAGCGTTGAAGGTCGGGGTACTAGCGGGAGTTACCAAGAGACCCAGTACTTC
TRBV7-2	TRBJ2-2	once	TRBD1	CASSQDRPNTGELFF	TGTGCCAGCAGCCAGGACAGGCCGAACACCGGGGAGCTGTTTTTT
TRBV27	TRBJ1-2	-	-	CASSLASDYGYTF	TGTGCCAGCAGTTTGGCCAGCGATTATGGCTACACCTTC
TRBV6-5	TRBJ1-2	-	TRBD1	CASTARGQWYGYTF	TGTGCCAGCACGGCGAGGGGGCAATGGTATGGCTACACCTTC
TRBV12-3/TRBV12-4	TRBJ1-2	-	-	CASSFSPYGYTF	TGTGCCAGCAGTTTCTCCCCTTATGGCTACACCTTC
TRBV25-1	TRBJ2-7	few	-	CASSGPGSHSYEQYF	TGTGCCAGCAGTGGACCGGGGTCCCACTCCTACGAGCAGTACTTC
TRBV11-2	TRBJ1-2	once	-	CASSLEGYRYGYTF	TGTGCCAGCAGCTTAGAGGGCTACCGCTATGGCTACACCTTC
TRBV11-2	TRBJ1-1	-	TRBD1	CASSSGTANTEAFF	TGTGCCAGCAGCTCCGGGACAGCGAACACTGAAGCTTTCTTT
TRBV10-1	TRBJ1-1	-	-	CASSRGDAGYAFF	TGCGCCAGCAGTCGCGGGGACGCCGGATACGCTTTCTTT
TRBV25-1	TRBJ2-5	-	TRBD2	CASSPREESETQYF	TGTGCCAGCAGTCCCCGGGAGGAGTCGGAGACCCAGTACTTC
TRBV11-2	TRBJ2-1	-	TRBD2	CASSLGGGRHQFF	TGTGCCAGCAGCTTAGGGGGGGGGAGGCACCAGTTCTTC
TRBV7-8	TRBJ2-1	-	TRBD2	CASSLVSGEYNEQFF	TGTGCCAGCAGCTTAGTTAGCGGGGAGTACAATGAGCAGTTCTTC
TRBV5-1	TRBJ2-7	-	TRBD1	CASSLRDRGYEQYF	TGCGCCAGCAGCCTCCGGGACAGGGGCTACGAGCAGTACTTC
TRBV19	TRBJ1-1	-	-	CASSISMNTEAFF	TGTGCCAGTAGTATTTCCATGAACACTGAAGCTTTCTTT
TRBV7-6	TRBJ1-5	once	-	CASSLEAYSNQPQHF	TGTGCCAGCAGCTTAGAAGCTTATAGCAATCAGCCCCAGCATTTT
TRBV29-1	TRBJ1-6	few	-	CSVRTAYNSPLHF	TGCAGCGTTCGGACAGCCTATAATTCACCCCTCCACTTT
TRBV28	TRBJ1-3	-	-	CASSLAGSKSSGNTIYF	TGTGCCAGCAGTTTGGCAGGCAGTAAGAGCTCTGGAAACACCATATATTTT
TRBV2	TRBJ1-6	-	TRBD1	CASSDTGANSPLHF	TGTGCCAGCAGTGATACAGGGGCGAATTCACCCCTCCACTTT
TRBV11-2	TRBJ2-2	-	-	CASSLDWVGATGELFF	TGTGCCAGCAGCTTAGATTGGGTAGGGGCCACCGGGGAGCTGTTTTTT
TRBV2	TRBJ2-2	-	-	CASSEAKGRGFTGELFF	TGTGCCAGCAGTGAAGCGAAAGGCAGGGGTTTTACCGGGGAGCTGTTTTTT
TRBV6-5	TRBJ2-7	-	TRBD2	CASSRTSGEYEQYF	TGTGCCAGCAGCCGGACTAGCGGGGAGTACGAGCAGTACTTC
TRBV2	TRBJ2-7	-	TRBD2	CASSDPLAGGGVYEQYF	TGTGCCAGCAGTGACCCCCTGGCGGGAGGGGGGGTTTACGAGCAGTACTTC
TRBV5-4	TRBJ2-7	-	-	CASSPDRKAYEQYF	TGTGCCAGCAGCCCCGACAGGAAGGCCTACGAGCAGTACTTC
TRBV7-9	TRBJ2-1	-	TRBD2	CASAKRLAGTNEQFF	TGTGCCAGCGCAAAGCGACTAGCGGGCACTAATGAGCAGTTCTTC
TRBV6-5	TRBJ2-7	-	TRBD2	CASNKGLAGYYEQYF	TGTGCCAGCAATAAGGGACTAGCGGGTTACTACGAGCAGTACTTC
TRBV7-9	TRBJ1-2	-	TRBD1	CASSPSGQGDGYTF	TGTGCCAGCAGCCCATCAGGACAGGGCGACGGCTACACCTTC
TRBV19	TRBJ2-3	-	TRBD2	CASSVLAGIPTDTQYF	TGTGCCAGTAGTGTGCTAGCGGGGATTCCCACAGATACGCAGTATTTT
TRBV7-6	TRBJ1-3	-	TRBD1	CASSLVDRKTGNTIYF	TGTGCCAGCAGCTTAGTGGACAGGAAGACTGGAAACACCATATATTTT
TRBV19	TRBJ2-7	-	-	CASSIPGSPYEQYF	TGTGCCAGTAGTATCCCAGGTTCCCCCTACGAGCAGTACTTC
TRBV2	TRBJ2-5	-	-	CASSGEETQYF	TGTGCCAGCAGTGGAGAGGAGACCCAGTACTTC
TRBV7-9	TRBJ2-3	-	TRBD1	CASSSGQGARTDTQYF	TGTGCCAGCAGCTCGGGACAGGGGGCGCGAACAGATACGCAGTATTTT
TRBV27	TRBJ1-2	-	TRBD1	CASRTGQSGSYTF	TGTGCCAGCAGGACGGGACAGTCGGGGAGCTACACCTTC
TRBV7-9	TRBJ1-1	-	-	CASSLPSGRVTEAFF	TGTGCCAGCAGCCTCCCCTCAGGGCGCGTCACTGAAGCTTTCTTT
TRBV29-1	TRBJ2-7	-	-	CSVIDRSSYEQYF	TGCAGCGTCATAGACCGGAGCTCCTACGAGCAGTACTTC
TRBV6-5	TRBJ1-2	few	TRBD1	CASSRQGARYGYTF	TGTGCCAGCAGTAGACAGGGGGCTAGGTATGGCTACACCTTC
TRBV27	TRBJ1-5	-	-	CASSRGRNQPQHF	TGTGCCAGCAGCCGGGGAAGGAATCAGCCCCAGCATTTT
TRBV2	TRBJ2-5	-	-	CASRKPLSGETQYF	TGTGCCAGCAGAAAGCCCCTCTCCGGGGAGACCCAGTACTTC
TRBV9	TRBJ1-5	-	-	CASSLGGGAGQPQHF	TGTGCCAGCAGCCTCGGGGGGGGCGCGGGTCAGCCCCAGCATTTT
TRBV4-1	TRBJ2-7	-	TRBD1	CASSDPWTGGYEQYF	TGCGCCAGCAGCGACCCTTGGACAGGGGGGTACGAGCAGTACTTC
TRBV5-6	TRBJ1-6	-	TRBD1	CASSPTGSSSPLHF	TGTGCCAGCAGCCCGACAGGGTCCTCGTCACCCCTCCACTTT
TRBV9	TRBJ1-2	-	TRBD1	CASSPQGAGYGYTF	TGTGCCAGCAGCCCACAGGGGGCAGGGTATGGCTACACCTTC
TRBV7-8	TRBJ2-1	-	-	CASTLSRGYNEQFF	TGTGCCAGCACCTTAAGCAGGGGCTACAATGAGCAGTTCTTC
TRBV12-5	TRBJ2-1	-	TRBD2	CASGLSGGSYNEQFF	TGTGCTAGTGGTTTGTCGGGAGGCTCCTACAATGAGCAGTTCTTC
TRBV6-5	TRBJ1-6	-	-	CASSYRETNSPLHF	TGTGCCAGCAGTTATCGGGAGACAAATTCACCCCTCCACTTT
TRBV5-4	TRBJ2-7	-	-	CASSLHNSYEQYF	TGTGCCAGCAGCTTGCACAACTCCTACGAGCAGTACTTC
TRBV7-8	TRBJ1-2	few	-	CASSTSPDTDGYTF	TGTGCCAGCAGCACCAGTCCCGACACAGATGGCTACACCTTC
TRBV27	TRBJ2-1	-	-	CASSLFFRAGEQFF	TGTGCCAGCAGTTTATTTTTCAGGGCAGGTGAGCAGTTCTTC
TRBV6-5	TRBJ2-3	-	-	CASTGGATDTQYF	TGTGCCAGCACCGGTGGGGCCACAGATACGCAGTATTTT
TRBV29-1	TRBJ2-1	once	TRBD1	CSVTGVSYNEQFF	TGCAGCGTTACAGGGGTCTCCTACAATGAGCAGTTCTTC
TRBV28	TRBJ2-3	once	TRBD2	CASSLTSGTFTDTQYF	TGTGCCAGCAGTTTGACTAGCGGGACGTTCACAGATACGCAGTATTTT
TRBV5-4	TRBJ1-1	once	-	CASSRSPVEDTEAFF	TGTGCCAGCAGCAGAAGCCCGGTTGAAGACACTGAAGCTTTCTTT
TRBV19	TRBJ1-1	-	TRBD1	CASKLGTGESNTEAFF	TGTGCCAGTAAGCTCGGGACAGGGGAATCGAACACTGAAGCTTTCTTT
TRBV4-2	TRBJ1-6	-	TRBD1	CASSQGEDRVGSPLHF	TGTGCCAGCAGCCAAGGAGAGGACAGGGTTGGTTCACCCCTCCACTTT
TRBV5-1	TRBJ2-1	once	TRBD2	CASSPTSGSNRYNEQFF	TGCGCCAGCAGCCCGACTAGCGGGAGCAACCGATACAATGAGCAGTTCTTC
TRBV2	TRBJ2-3	-	TRBD1	CASSDRGPYTQYF	TGTGCCAGCAGTGACAGGGGGCCCTATACGCAGTATTTT